Shown below are 16 T cell receptor beta chains from a single sample sequenced in a study of blood T cell repertoires in COVID-19. Repertoires were generated with immunoSEQ multiplex PCR, while TCRdb's copy carries only in-frame clones and drops some. The sample carries approximately 330,000 clones, 90% recorded once. Material for sequencing was peripheral blood. All receptors derive from a woman aged 40 to 50 with COVID-19, enrolled during active disease.

CDR3: CASSPGQGGKYSNQPQHF. The CDR3, as DNA: TGTGCCAGCAGCCCGGGACAGGGGGGTAAATATAGCAATCAGCCCCAGCATTTT. The chain couples TRBV28 to TRBJ1-5; 11 bases align to TRBD1. Germline trimming cut 6 bases from V and 0 bases from J; bases unmatched to any gene: 10. Germline lookup yields CDR1 MDHEN and CDR2 SYDVKM. CDR3 length: 18 amino acids.

The CDR3: CASSREVMNTEAFF. The CDR3 DNA sequence: TGTGCCAGCAGCCGCGAGGTGATGAACACTGAAGCTTTCTTT. The rearrangement links TRBV7-9 to TRBJ1-1; D is ambiguous. This CDR3 is 14 amino acids long. V lost 5 bases and J lost 0, with 10 bases in between. Germline lookup yields CDR1 SEHNR and CDR2 FQNEAQ (reference sequence).

The genes are TRBV18 and TRBJ2-5, with 7 bases matching TRBD1. CDR1 KGHSH and CDR2 LQKENI come from the germline V gene. V lost 3 bases, J lost 4 bases, and 2 bases stayed unmatched. This CDR3 contains 13 residues. The CDR3 protein is CASSPRQGETQYF. For the CDR3, the DNA is TGTGCCAGCTCACCCCGACAGGGAGAGACCCAGTACTTC.

J is TRBJ1-5 and V is TRBV23-1; no reliable D call. TRBV23-1 counts as an open reading frame of uncertain function. CDR3 length equals 14 residues. The germline V and J ends were trimmed by 4 bases and 4 bases, with 11 bases remaining between them. CDR3 coding DNA: TGCGCCAGCAGTCTCAGCGCGGATAATCAGCCCCAGCATTTT. This encodes CASSLSADNQPQHF.

The chain joins TRBV7-9 to TRBJ2-2; 7 nucleotides align to TRBD1. In germline, CDR1 is SEHNR, CDR2 FQNEAQ (reference sequence). The CDR3 spans 16 residues. After removal of 7 bases from V and 4 bases from J, the junction contained 12 bases not matched to a gene. For the CDR3, the DNA is TGTGCCAGCAACAAGCCCCCGACAGGGATCACCGGGGAGCTGTTTTTT. Residues: CASNKPPTGITGELFF.

This rearrangement joins TRBV28 to TRBJ1-2; no clear D gene. The CDR3 is made up of 14 amino acids. V was pared by 4 bases and J by 4 bases, with 13 bases between. Per the germline V gene, CDR1 is MDHEN and CDR2 is SYDVKM. The CDR3 reads CASSWPDRGYGYTF. CDR3 DNA sequence: TGTGCCAGCAGTTGGCCTGATCGGGGCTATGGCTACACCTTC.

The chain has TRBV7-2 and TRBJ1-5, with 8 bases aligning to TRBD1. The CDR3 totals 16 residues. V shed 5 bases, J shed 7 bases, and the junction held 13 bases outside the gene matches. Germline V gene sequence: CDR1 SGHTA, CDR2 FQGNSA. The CDR3 nucleotides read TGTGCCAGCAGCCCTAGACAGGGGTCGACTGACCAGCCCCAGCATTTT. Translating it yields CASSPRQGSTDQPQHF.

The chain employs TRBV28 and TRBJ2-7; no firm D call. CDR3 length equals 13 residues. Germline V gene lookup returns CDR1 MDHEN and CDR2 SYDVKM. Between the trimmed V and J ends, which lost 3 bases and 2 bases, there was a span of 8 bases. The CDR3 loop is CASSFQVPYEQYF. DNA of the CDR3: TGTGCCAGCAGTTTTCAGGTCCCCTACGAGCAGTACTTC.

The chain uses TRBV5-5 and TRBJ2-3; the match to TRBD2 covers 10 bases. From germline, CDR1 is SGHKS and CDR2 YYEKEE (reference sequence). This CDR3 region has 15 residues. V lost 2 bases to trimming and J lost 8 bases; unmatched junction nucleotides: 8. CDR3 nucleotide sequence: TGTGCCAGCAGCTTTCCTAGCGGGGGAAGTGCTACGCAGTATTTT. This codes for CASSFPSGGSATQYF.

The chain employs TRBV5-6 and TRBJ1-1, with D uncertain. The CDR3 loop spans 15 amino acids. Germline V gene data show CDR1 as SGHDT and CDR2 as YYEEEE. The V end was cut by 1 base, the J end by 4 bases, with 14 bases between. The CDR3 DNA is TGTGCCAGCAGCTTGCGGAGGGTCGCGGGCACTGAAGCTTTCTTT. It yields the protein CASSLRRVAGTEAFF.

The CDR3 sequence: CASSLTGFDQPQHF. The CDR3 region has the DNA TGTGCCAGCAGCTTGACAGGGTTTGATCAGCCCCAGCATTTT. The chain has TRBV7-2 and TRBJ1-5; 7 bases fit TRBD1. This CDR3 is 14 amino acids long. In germline, CDR1 is SGHTA, CDR2 FQGNSA. Losses at the gene ends were 3 bases for V and 5 bases for J; bases not matched to a gene: 4.

This chain connects TRBV10-1 to TRBJ2-3, with TRBD2 identical over 8 bases. Germline assignment: CDR1 WNHNN and CDR2 SYGVQD (reference sequence). The CDR3 has 16 residues. The trim removed 4 bases at V and 3 bases at J, leaving 9 bases unmatched. The CDR3 coding sequence is TGCGCCAGCAGTGGCCGGGAGGGCCGCGCAACAGATACGCAGTATTTT. This sequence encodes CASSGREGRATDTQYF.

The gene calls are TRBV28 and TRBJ1-1, with D uncertain. Germline values: CDR1 MDHEN, CDR2 SYDVKM. This CDR3 comprises 15 residues. Between the trimmed V and J ends, which lost 6 bases and 1 base, there was a span of 15 bases. CDR3 coding DNA: TGTGCCAGCAGGGATGGGAGTTTCCAGAACACTGAAGCTTTCTTT. This gives the protein CASRDGSFQNTEAFF.

About this clone itself: Distinct nucleotide sequences in the sample also encode this CDR3. The chain carries TRBV30 and TRBJ1-1, with D possibly matching TRBD1 (5 bases). Trimming took off 0 bases at V and 1 base at J, with 6 bases between the two ends. The CDR3 extends over 13 amino acids. CDR1 and CDR2 from the germline V gene are GTSNPN and SVGIG (reference sequence). CDR3 loop: CAWSVRGNTEAFF. CDR3 sequence (DNA): TGTGCCTGGAGTGTTAGGGGGAACACTGAAGCTTTCTTT.

This clone came up once. The gene calls are TRBV11-1 and TRBJ1-1; D is undetermined. The germline CDR1 and CDR2 sequences are SGHAT and FQDESV (reference sequence). This CDR3 spans 14 amino acids. V was clipped by 1 base and J by 7 bases, with 13 bases between them. CDR3: CASSLGWGGSEAFF. The CDR3, as DNA: TGTGCCAGCAGCTTAGGATGGGGTGGGAGTGAAGCTTTCTTT.

The V call is TRBV20-1, the J call TRBJ1-1, with 7 bases lining up with TRBD1. CDR1 is DFQATT, CDR2 SNEGSKA, per germline (reference sequence). This CDR3 has 15 amino acids. After removal of 3 bases from V and 0 bases from J, the junction contained 7 bases not matched to a gene. In DNA form, the CDR3 reads TGCAGTGCTAGTGGGACAGTTGTTATGAACACTGAAGCTTTCTTT. It specifies CSASGTVVMNTEAFF.